The 3 T cell receptor beta chains in this list originate from one sample, sequenced in a study of shared clonotypes between healthy human individuals. Method: immunoSEQ multiplex PCR; TCRdb's copy keeps in-frame clones and lacks some. The sample holds about 2 million clones; 85% to 95% are singletons and the top ten take more than 0.1%. Source material: naive CD4+ T cells sorted from blood. The subset is: CD45RA+ positively selected. These receptors were obtained from a man aged 18 to 30 in good health.

The chain links TRBV6-6 to TRBJ1-3, with D possibly matching TRBD1 (5 bases). V lost 6 bases and J 2 bases, leaving 8 bases between the germline ends. The CDR3 length is 13 residues. Germline loops: CDR1 MNHNY, CDR2 SVGAGI (reference sequence). This CDR3 reads CASRLDTGNTIYF. The CDR3 bases are TGTGCCAGCAGACTGGACACTGGAAACACCATATATTTT.

Here the CDR3 reads CASSHSGRSSYEQYF. In nucleotides, the CDR3 is TGTGCCAGCTCACACAGCGGGAGAAGCTCCTACGAGCAGTACTTC. The chain employs TRBV18 and TRBJ2-7, with 8 bases aligning to TRBD2. This CDR3 region has 15 residues. V lost 4 bases, J lost 0 bases, and 5 bases stayed unmatched. CDR1 is KGHSH, CDR2 LQKENI, per germline.

J is TRBJ2-7 and V is TRBV5-1; 10 nucleotides align to TRBD1. Looked up from germline, CDR1 is SGHRS and CDR2 is YFSETQ. J lost 4 bases, V lost 3 bases, and 10 bases had no gene match. The CDR3 extends over 16 amino acids. The CDR3 spells CASSYSGTGVSYEQYF. In DNA form, the CDR3 reads TGCGCCAGCAGCTATTCCGGGACAGGGGTATCGTACGAGCAGTACTTC.